This TCR beta chain emerged from a study of blood T cell repertoires in COVID-19. The overall study: COVID-19 samples from acute and convalescent phases originated in the United States, Italy and Spain. Nucleic acid was either cDNA or gDNA, and it came from T cells, B-cell-depleted T cells, or PBMCs.

Original analysis: Amplification of reference gene primers provided the estimated nucleated cell counts. Assay: immunoSEQ multiplex PCR; the TCRdb copy retains only in-frame clones and omits some. V and J calls and clone size are copied from that table; D and trimming were computed from the DNA. The repertoire holds a few hundred thousand clones, roughly 89% seen once, with 5.5% to 8% in the top ten. The CDR3 covers 16 residues. Germline V gene sequence: CDR1 SGHTA, CDR2 FQGNSA. The J segment lost 5 bases and the V segment lost 5 bases, leaving 13 bases of the junction unmatched. Sequencing was performed on peripheral blood. This sequence joins TRBV7-2 and TRBJ1-2, with TRBD1 matching over 8 bases. The sequence derives from a man aged 55 to 70 who had recovered from COVID-19. CDR3 protein: CASSPRGQGGLYGYTF. In nucleotides, the CDR3 is TGTGCCAGCAGCCCTCGAGGACAGGGTGGCTTGTATGGCTACACCTTC.